This T cell receptor (beta chain) was observed in a study of blood T cell repertoires in COVID-19. Study overall: Samples came from the United States, Italy and Spain, spanning acute and convalescent COVID-19.

In this sample, this clone turned up once. Trimming stripped 6 bases from V and 4 bases from J, with 7 bases between. This CDR3 comprises 12 residues. TCRdb keeps only in-frame clones here, not all; method: immunoSEQ multiplex PCR. Among some 250,000 clones listed, approximately 83% were seen once. The J gene is TRBJ1-5, the V gene TRBV12-3 or TRBV12-4, with D tentatively TRBD1 (6 bases). This clonotype was sampled from a middle-aged man with acute or convalescent COVID-19. Source material: peripheral blood. The CDR3 is CASRQGNQPQHF. CDR3 coding DNA: TGTGCCAGCAGACAGGGTAATCAGCCCCAGCATTTT.